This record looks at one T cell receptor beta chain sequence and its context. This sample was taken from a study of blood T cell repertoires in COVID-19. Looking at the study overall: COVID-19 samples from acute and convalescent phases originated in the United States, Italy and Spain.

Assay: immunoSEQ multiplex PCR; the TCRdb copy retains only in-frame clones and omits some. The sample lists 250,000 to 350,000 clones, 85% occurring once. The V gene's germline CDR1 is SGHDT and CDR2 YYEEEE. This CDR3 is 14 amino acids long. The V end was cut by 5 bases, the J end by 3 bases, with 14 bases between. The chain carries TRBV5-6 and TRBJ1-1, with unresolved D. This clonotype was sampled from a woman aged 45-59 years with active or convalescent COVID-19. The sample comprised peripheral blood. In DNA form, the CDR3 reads TGTGCCAGCAGTCAAGTAAGAGGCGACACTGAAGCTTTCTTT. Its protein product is CASSQVRGDTEAFF.